Below are 21 T cell receptor beta chains sequenced from a single sample in a study of cytomegalovirus exposure and HLA in healthy donors (dated by TCRdb to 2016 to 2017). The method was the immunoSEQ multiplex PCR assay. For the multiplex PCR, a mixture combining 60 forward primers for TCR Vbeta segments and 13 reverse primers for TCR Jbeta segments was used. Here the immuneACCESS table is served through TCRdb, limited to in-frame sequences with V and J called. Missing clones are a known gap in these copies; in checked studies unresolved V genes cover under half, and the rest lacks a known reason. The sample contains about 160,000 clones, about four fifths of them found a single time. Roughly 1.6% of the sample belongs to the ten largest clones. Material for sequencing was PBMCs. The receptors originated from a girl aged 10 to 17 in good health and CMV-seropositive.

The chain has TRBV28 and TRBJ2-1, with 11 bases that match TRBD2. V was pared by 9 bases and J by 10 bases, with 11 bases of the junction left unmatched. This CDR3 has 14 amino acids. Germline loops: CDR1 MDHEN, CDR2 SYDVKM. The CDR3 reads CASTIAGGLIEQFF. In nucleotides, the CDR3 is TGTGCCAGTACTATAGCGGGGGGGCTGATAGAGCAGTTCTTC.

The gene calls are TRBV11-1 and TRBJ2-7, with 11 bases matching TRBD1. The V gene's germline CDR1 is SGHAT and CDR2 FQDESV (reference sequence). The junction had 4 bases not matched to a gene; V was cut back by 3 bases and J by 6 bases. This CDR3 spans 14 amino acids. The CDR3 region is CASSFGQGAGEQYF. The DNA of the CDR3 is TGTGCCAGCAGCTTTGGACAGGGGGCGGGCGAGCAGTACTTC.

This chain joins TRBV6-6 and TRBJ2-5; 9 bases match TRBD2. V lost 0 bases, J lost 0 bases, and 2 bases stayed unmatched. CDR3 length: 16 residues. The germline V gene encodes CDR1 MNHNY and CDR2 SVGAGI (reference sequence). The CDR3 protein is CASSYSASGNQETQYF. As DNA, the CDR3 is TGTGCCAGCAGTTACTCGGCTAGCGGGAACCAAGAGACCCAGTACTTC.

The chain employs TRBV5-5 and TRBJ2-7, with 11 bases matching TRBD1. The CDR3 covers 18 residues. V lost 5 bases, J lost 2 bases, and 15 bases stayed unmatched. Germline V gene data show CDR1 as SGHKS and CDR2 as YYEKEE (reference sequence). This chain's CDR3 is CASSTGWGQGVGTYEQYF. CDR3 DNA sequence: TGTGCCAGCAGTACGGGGTGGGGACAGGGGGTTGGAACCTACGAGCAGTACTTC.

The chain has TRBV11-2 and TRBJ2-1, with TRBD1 matching 7 bases. Germline V gives CDR1 SGHAT, CDR2 FQNNGV. The CDR3 runs 17 residues. The junction had 16 bases not matched to a gene; V was cut back by 4 bases and J by 7 bases. The CDR3 spells CASSSSRQGEGSNEQFF. The DNA of the CDR3 is TGTGCCAGCAGCTCAAGCCGACAGGGAGAGGGGTCAAATGAGCAGTTCTTC.

The V and J genes are TRBV11-2 and TRBJ2-2; TRBD2 matches 7 bases. The CDR3 runs 16 residues. Trimming removed 3 bases from V and 7 bases from J; junction bases left unmatched: 11. Germline lookup yields CDR1 SGHAT and CDR2 FQNNGV. In DNA form, the CDR3 reads TGTGCCAGCAGCTTTAGGAGGGAGGGCCTGGGCGGGGAGCTGTTTTTT. Its protein product is CASSFRREGLGGELFF.

This chain links TRBV27 with TRBJ2-7; tentative D call: TRBD1 (6 bases). CDR1 is MNHEY and CDR2 is SMNVEV in the germline V gene (reference sequence). Trimming removed 6 bases at V and 3 bases at J, with 9 bases between. The CDR3 has 12 residues. This chain's CDR3 is CASSLTGYEQYF. The CDR3 nucleotides read TGTGCCAGCAGCCTGACAGGCTACGAGCAGTACTTC.

The chain carries TRBV4-2 and TRBJ1-2, with TRBD1 matching 7 bases. CDR1 and CDR2 from the germline V gene are LGHNA and YNFKEQ. This CDR3 comprises 15 residues. J lost 6 bases, V lost 2 bases, and 9 bases had no gene match. This CDR3 is CASSQPIQGFDGYTF. The CDR3 coding sequence is TGTGCCAGCAGCCAACCTATACAGGGGTTCGATGGCTACACCTTC.

The chain recombines TRBV5-6 with TRBJ2-7; D might be TRBD1 (6 bases). The CDR3 is 14 amino acids. Trimming stripped 4 bases from V and 3 bases from J, with 14 bases between. Germline CDR1 reads SGHDT; CDR2 reads YYEEEE. This CDR3 is CASSIRTGRYEQYF. DNA of the CDR3: TGTGCCAGCAGCATACGTACAGGGCGCTACGAGCAGTACTTC.

V is TRBV19 and J is TRBJ2-2; D unclear. The CDR3 has 11 amino acids. V was trimmed by 7 bases and J by 4 bases, leaving 4 bases between them. Germline V gene data show CDR1 as LNHDA and CDR2 as SQIVND (reference sequence). CDR3 amino acids: CASTGTGELFF. In DNA, the CDR3 is TGTGCCAGTACGGGCACCGGGGAGCTGTTTTTT.

The genes are TRBV5-4 and TRBJ1-2; 7 bases are shared with TRBD1. Losses at the gene ends were 4 bases for V and 7 bases for J; bases not matched to a gene: 4. The V gene's germline CDR1 is SGHNT and CDR2 YYREEE (reference sequence). The CDR3 length is 12 residues. The CDR3 loop reads CASSQTGTGYTF. CDR3 in DNA: TGTGCCAGCAGCCAGACAGGGACTGGCTACACCTTC.

J is TRBJ1-5 and V is TRBV2, with D possibly matching TRBD1 (5 bases). The V end lost 3 bases, the J end lost 5 bases, and 8 bases lay between the germline ends. The CDR3 runs 13 residues. Germline loops: CDR1 SNHLY, CDR2 FYNNEI. This CDR3 reads CASSDDSYQPQHF. CDR3 in DNA: TGTGCCAGCAGTGATGACAGTTATCAGCCCCAGCATTTT.

Concerning this clone itself: One end of the junction is discordant with germline, which a read error may explain. J is TRBJ1-2 and V is TRBV6-5, with D unresolved. From germline, CDR1 is MNHEY and CDR2 SVGAGI. The length of the CDR3 is 10 residues. CDR3 DNA sequence: TGTGCCAGCATCCACAGCTCTGTAATATTC. Amino acids: CASIHSSVIF.

This chain links TRBV9 with TRBJ1-5; D gene uncertain. The CDR3 runs 14 residues. Per germline, CDR1 SGDLS and CDR2 YYNGEE. V was shortened by 0 bases and J by 8 bases, with 12 bases between the two germline ends. CDR3 region: CASSVGGDQEPQHF. The CDR3 DNA follows: TGTGCCAGCAGCGTAGGCGGGGATCAAGAGCCCCAGCATTTT.

V is TRBV9 and J is TRBJ2-1, with D possibly matching TRBD2 (5 bases). The CDR3 is 14 residues long. Germline V lookup: CDR1 SGDLS, CDR2 YYNGEE. V was pared by 0 bases and J by 7 bases, with 11 bases between. CDR3 in amino acids: CASSVVLAGNEQFF. DNA of the CDR3: TGTGCCAGCAGCGTAGTCCTCGCGGGTAATGAGCAGTTCTTC.

The rearrangement links TRBV28 to TRBJ1-5; 12 nucleotides line up with TRBD1. CDR3 length: 15 residues. V trimming: 8 bases; J trimming: 5 bases; junction bases outside the gene matches: 7. CDR1 and CDR2 from the germline V gene are MDHEN and SYDVKM. The CDR3 nucleotides are TGTGCCAGCTCGGGGACAGGGGGCGCGGATCAGCCCCAGCATTTT. Amino acid sequence: CASSGTGGADQPQHF.

J is TRBJ1-2 and V is TRBV18, with 7 bases aligning to TRBD1. Germline CDR1 reads KGHSH; CDR2 reads LQKENI. The CDR3 contains 13 residues. The V gene end was trimmed by 4 bases and the J gene end by 6 bases; junction bases not matched to a gene: 5. The CDR3 DNA reads as TGTGCCAGCTCACGACAGGGATCGGATGGCTACACCTTC. Protein sequence: CASSRQGSDGYTF.

The chain combines TRBV11-2 with TRBJ2-5, with 8 bases that match TRBD2. The J segment lost 0 bases and the V segment lost 3 bases, leaving 3 bases of the junction unmatched. Germline loops: CDR1 SGHAT, CDR2 FQNNGV. CDR3 length: 15 residues. The DNA for the CDR3 is TGTGCCAGCAGCTTTGGTAGCGGGGACCAAGAGACCCAGTACTTC. This encodes CASSFGSGDQETQYF.

This chain links TRBV5-1 with TRBJ2-1, with 11 positions matching TRBD2. The CDR3 extends over 17 amino acids. Germline CDR1 reads SGHRS; CDR2 reads YFSETQ. V was clipped by 5 bases and J by 3 bases; unmatched bases: 10. The DNA of the CDR3 is TGCGCCAGCAGGCGGACTAGCGGGCCGAGTGGCTACAATGAGCAGTTCTTC. Its protein product is CASRRTSGPSGYNEQFF.

The J gene is TRBJ1-1, the V gene TRBV4-1; D unresolved. This CDR3 has 13 residues. Germline loops: CDR1 MGHRA, CDR2 YSYEKL. V lost 4 bases to trimming and J lost 1 base, with 7 bases between them. In nucleotides, the CDR3 is TGCGCCAGCAGCCGAAACAAGAACACTGAAGCTTTCTTT. It is translated as CASSRNKNTEAFF.

The V and J genes are TRBV6-1 and TRBJ1-1; D is perhaps TRBD1 (5 bases). The CDR3 runs to 14 residues. Germline lookup yields CDR1 MNHNS and CDR2 SASEGT. The V and J ends lost 11 bases and 2 bases respectively, with 18 bases between them. The CDR3 coding sequence is TGTGCCTCCCCCAAAATGGGGACTAACACTGAAGCTTTCTTT. Translated: CASPKMGTNTEAFF.